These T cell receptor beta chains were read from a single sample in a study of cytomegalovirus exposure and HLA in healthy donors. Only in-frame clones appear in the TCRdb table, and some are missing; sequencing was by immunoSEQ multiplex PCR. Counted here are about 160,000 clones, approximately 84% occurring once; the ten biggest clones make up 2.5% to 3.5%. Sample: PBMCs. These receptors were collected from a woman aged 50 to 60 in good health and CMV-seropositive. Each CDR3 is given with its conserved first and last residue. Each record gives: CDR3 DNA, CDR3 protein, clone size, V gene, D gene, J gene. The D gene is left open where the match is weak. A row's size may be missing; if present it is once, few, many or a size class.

CDR3 DNA: TGTGCCAGCAGCCAAGTCGGGGCTGGAAACACCATATATTTT; CDR3 protein: CASSQVGAGNTIYF; clone size: -; V gene: TRBV4-2; D gene: -; J gene: TRBJ1-3
CDR3 DNA: TGTGCCAGCAGCTCGCTCGGGAGCTCCTATAATTCACCCCTCCACTTT; CDR3 protein: CASSSLGSSYNSPLHF; clone size: -; V gene: TRBV5-5; D gene: -; J gene: TRBJ1-6
CDR3 DNA: TGCGCCAGCAGCCAAGATACGAAGACAGGGGGGGACTCACCCCTCCACTTT; CDR3 protein: CASSQDTKTGGDSPLHF; clone size: -; V gene: TRBV4-3; D gene: TRBD1; J gene: TRBJ1-6
CDR3 DNA: TGTGCCAGCAGTCCCCCAGCGTACCAAGAGACCCAGTACTTC; CDR3 protein: CASSPPAYQETQYF; clone size: -; V gene: TRBV28; D gene: -; J gene: TRBJ2-5
CDR3 DNA: TGTGCCAGCAGCCCTCCCGAGGGCCGCCGATCCTACAATGAGCAGTTCTTC; CDR3 protein: CASSPPEGRRSYNEQFF; clone size: -; V gene: TRBV28; D gene: -; J gene: TRBJ2-1
CDR3 DNA: TGTGCCTGGTCCGTTGGGACTAGCGGGGGAAGCACAGATACGCAGTATTTT; CDR3 protein: CAWSVGTSGGSTDTQYF; clone size: -; V gene: TRBV30; D gene: TRBD2; J gene: TRBJ2-3
CDR3 DNA: TGCGCCAGCAGCCCTGGAAGGCGGGGGGAGCTGTTTTTT; CDR3 protein: CASSPGRRGELFF; clone size: once; V gene: TRBV4-3; D gene: -; J gene: TRBJ2-2
CDR3 DNA: TGTGCCAGCAGCTTGGCGACCGGGACTAGCGGATCCTACGAGCAGTACTTC; CDR3 protein: CASSLATGTSGSYEQYF; clone size: -; V gene: TRBV5-8; D gene: TRBD2; J gene: TRBJ2-7
CDR3 DNA: TGTGCCAGCAGCCCGAGACTAGCGGATTACCAAGAGACCCAGTACTTC; CDR3 protein: CASSPRLADYQETQYF; clone size: -; V gene: TRBV7-2; D gene: TRBD2; J gene: TRBJ2-5
CDR3 DNA: TGTGCCAGCTCACCAGACGGGGGGCCCCTCCACTTT; CDR3 protein: CASSPDGGPLHF; clone size: -; V gene: TRBV18; D gene: -; J gene: TRBJ1-6
CDR3 DNA: TGTGCTAGTGGTTTATCAGGGGTAGTGGATACGCAGTATTTT; CDR3 protein: CASGLSGVVDTQYF; clone size: few; V gene: TRBV12-5; D gene: -; J gene: TRBJ2-3
CDR3 DNA: TGCGCCAGCAGCCAAGATCTGGGACTACGCGTGATCACCGGGGAGCTGTTTTTT; CDR3 protein: CASSQDLGLRVITGELFF; clone size: -; V gene: TRBV4-1; D gene: TRBD2; J gene: TRBJ2-2
CDR3 DNA: TGTGCCAGCTGTGGAGGGACAGGGGGAGAGACCCAGTACTTC; CDR3 protein: CASCGGTGGETQYF; clone size: -; V gene: TRBV2; D gene: TRBD1; J gene: TRBJ2-5
CDR3 DNA: TGTGCCAGCGGTGCCCGGCTGCAGGCTGAAGCTTTCTTT; CDR3 protein: CASGARLQAEAFF; clone size: once; V gene: TRBV27; D gene: -; J gene: TRBJ1-1
CDR3 DNA: TGTGCCAGCAGCGTAGTGGTCAGCGGGAACACTGAAGCTTTCTTT; CDR3 protein: CASSVVVSGNTEAFF; clone size: few; V gene: TRBV9; D gene: -; J gene: TRBJ1-1
CDR3 DNA: TGTGCCAGCAGTTCTCTAACAGGGGGCACAGATACGCAGTATTTT; CDR3 protein: CASSSLTGGTDTQYF; clone size: -; V gene: TRBV6-5; D gene: TRBD1; J gene: TRBJ2-3
CDR3 DNA: TGTGCCATCAGTGAGTCGAGGCGGACCCCAGGGACGCAGTATTTT; CDR3 protein: CAISESRRTPGTQYF; clone size: -; V gene: TRBV10-3; D gene: -; J gene: TRBJ2-3
CDR3 DNA: TGCAGTGCTAGCCCCCGGACTGAAGCTTTCTTT; CDR3 protein: CSASPRTEAFF; clone size: -; V gene: TRBV20-1; D gene: -; J gene: TRBJ1-1
CDR3 DNA: TGTGCCAGCGGCACCAGGGGAATGAACACTGAAGCTTTCTTT; CDR3 protein: CASGTRGMNTEAFF; clone size: once; V gene: TRBV14; D gene: -; J gene: TRBJ1-1
CDR3 DNA: TGCGCCAGCAGCTTGACAGGGGGCCTCGGATCTTTAAACACTGAAGCTTTCTTT; CDR3 protein: CASSLTGGLGSLNTEAFF; clone size: -; V gene: TRBV5-1; D gene: TRBD1; J gene: TRBJ1-1
CDR3 DNA: TGTGCCAGCAGTCCTGGGGGGGGCTGGGTTGAAGCTTTCTTT; CDR3 protein: CASSPGGGWVEAFF; clone size: -; V gene: TRBV6-1; D gene: -; J gene: TRBJ1-1
CDR3 DNA: TGTGCCAGCAGCACCGGGACAGGGGGCAATCAGCCCCAGCATTTT; CDR3 protein: CASSTGTGGNQPQHF; clone size: -; V gene: TRBV14; D gene: TRBD1; J gene: TRBJ1-5
CDR3 DNA: TGTGCCAGCGGCGGGACAGGGGGATTCGGGGAGCTGTTTTTT; CDR3 protein: CASGGTGGFGELFF; clone size: -; V gene: TRBV2; D gene: TRBD1; J gene: TRBJ2-2
CDR3 DNA: TGTGCCAGCAGCGCAGGACTATCCGGGGAGCTGTTTTTT; CDR3 protein: CASSAGLSGELFF; clone size: few; V gene: TRBV2; D gene: -; J gene: TRBJ2-2
CDR3 DNA: TGTGCCAGCAGCTTCCCCCGGGACAGGGAGTCGCGCGAGCAGTACTTC; CDR3 protein: CASSFPRDRESREQYF; clone size: -; V gene: TRBV7-2; D gene: TRBD1; J gene: TRBJ2-7
CDR3 DNA: TGCAGCGTTGAAGAGGACAGGGACCAGCTCGGCAATCAGCCCCAGCATTTT; CDR3 protein: CSVEEDRDQLGNQPQHF; clone size: -; V gene: TRBV29-1; D gene: TRBD1; J gene: TRBJ1-5
CDR3 DNA: TGTGCCAGCAGCGAGACGGGTACGCAGTATTTT; CDR3 protein: CASSETGTQYF; clone size: -; V gene: TRBV7-9; D gene: -; J gene: TRBJ2-3
CDR3 DNA: TGTGCCTGGGTTCAGGGGGCGAACTACGAGCAGTACTTC; CDR3 protein: CAWVQGANYEQYF; clone size: -; V gene: TRBV30; D gene: TRBD1; J gene: TRBJ2-7
CDR3 DNA: TGTGCCAGCTCCCGGGGAGACCCCCTGTTATTCGTAGGACCCGAGCAGTACTTC; CDR3 protein: CASSRGDPLLFVGPEQYF; clone size: few; V gene: TRBV2; D gene: -; J gene: TRBJ2-7
CDR3 DNA: TGCAGCGTTGAAGAGGTAGATAACTATGGCTACACCTTC; CDR3 protein: CSVEEVDNYGYTF; clone size: once; V gene: TRBV29-1; D gene: -; J gene: TRBJ1-2